The clone carrying this T cell receptor beta chain was picked up a small number of times. What it binds is not known. Healthy bone marrow donors made up the cohort. Germline loops: CDR1 LGHNA, CDR2 YNFKEQ. The CDR3 length is 16 residues. Trimming took off 1 base at V and 6 bases at J, with 16 bases between the two ends. These data are taken from a study of cytomegalovirus exposure and HLA in healthy donors. Across the study: Some 200 million T cells yielded 120 million or so unique TCR beta sequences, as an earlier analysis found. Study-wide results and caveats: In a later analysis, V- and J-gene trimming of beta chains associated with a DCLRE1C missense variant, replicated independently. Some TCR beta chains (roughly 160 of them) were listed as cytomegalovirus-associated.

Amplification used 60 Vbeta primers and 13 Jbeta primers. Here immunoSEQ multiplex PCR was the method, and the copy in TCRdb shows in-frame clones only, minus some. This table holds about 130,000 clones, approximately 79% found once. The rearrangement joins TRBV4-2 to TRBJ1-5; a weak D match, TRBD1 (5 bases). The sequenced sample consisted of PBMCs. This TCR was sampled from a man aged 18 to 29 in good health and CMV-seropositive. CDR3 loop: CASSQGVQGRFQPQHF. CDR3 in DNA: TGTGCCAGCAGCCAAGGGGTGCAGGGAAGGTTTCAGCCCCAGCATTTT.